This T cell receptor beta chain was obtained from a study of cytomegalovirus exposure and HLA in healthy donors (dated by TCRdb to between 2016 and 2019). In the study overall: An earlier analysis of 587 of the donors reported roughly 300 Gb of sequence data and 95 million to 130 million unique TCR beta sequences obtained from roughly 180 million T cells. An early release that covered 500 to 800 HLA-typed donors contained approximately 300 gigabases of sequencing data and tens of millions of unique TCR sequences. Genome-wide SNP genotypes for about three fifths of the 666 donors were used in a later genetic analysis, which treated that subset as a discovery cohort. Besides the first cohort of 550 to 750 subjects, a separate validation cohort made up of 120 different subjects was used. Rather than using new phenotypic data, the later analysis identified candidate immune exposures from TCR beta sequences and from how often those sequences occurred across donors. Typing coverage differed by locus: A, B, C, DRB1 and DQB1 were typed in roughly 629-630 donors, DQA1 in about 510, DPA1 in around 610, and DPB1 in about 450. Donor age, sex, ethnicity and CMV serostatus were collected together with the repertoire data. Using immunosequencing, the study profiled T cell repertoires from 500 to 800 subjects and related those repertoires to cytomegalovirus serostatus. Five DR-DQ haplotypes were handled as single units for association and clustering because linkage in the cohort was strong. All discovery cohort repertoires had been generated using a single sequencing platform. The study aimed to test whether signatures of past pathogen exposure could be identified by cataloging public T cell receptors. To predict cytomegalovirus infection status, the study brought together high-throughput TCR immunosequencing, statistical association of individual TCRs with disease status, and machine learning. On average, roughly 250,000 unique TCR beta nucleotide sequences were sequenced per donor among a few hundred genotyped donors of the cohort, with about 17% of those sequences being non-productive. HLA typing covered class I and class II loci at four-digit resolution. An earlier analysis of approximately 640 of the donors applied high-throughput TCR beta sequencing to assess whether each TCR beta V gene segment acted as functional or pseudogenic. In a later analysis, previously published TCR beta repertoires from 666 donors were re-analyzed and high-resolution HLA genotyping was added so that TCR occurrence patterns could be studied. Of the 398 genotyped donors, less than 85% were placed in the genetic ancestry cluster associated with self-reported Caucasian donors.

The cohort comprised approximately 700 healthy bone marrow donors. Cohort members were all nominally healthy when sampled, although unrecorded immune exposures were likely present. The donor tested CMV seropositive, placing the donor among the 250 to 300 seropositive members of the cohort. A peripheral blood sample was collected from each donor, and TCR beta sequencing was performed on peripheral blood mononuclear cells. The Qiagen DNeasy Blood Extraction Kit was used to extract genomic DNA from the blood cell samples. General study outcomes and caveats: In a later analysis, HLA-associated TCR beta chains showed more clonal expansion and lower generation probabilities than non-associated chains that were equally common. CMV serostatus was the only immune exposure information available for the cohort. A cluster of highly shared sequence variants was judged likely to represent a technical artifact of the sequencing pipeline. When HLA alleles, especially DR and DQ, strongly co-occurred, TCR associations were difficult to assign to individual alleles. According to a later analysis, parvovirus B19, influenza, CMV and Epstein-Barr virus appeared linked to several top co-occurrence clusters. Across donors, most TCR sequences were observed very rarely, whereas some public TCRs were present in many individuals. The presence/absence analyses assumed that sequencing depth was roughly uniform across donors, and that assumption may not be true. Because some donors lacked HLA typing at each locus, the association tests relied only on the typed subset. Correlated functional status among segregating V segments might be attributable to linkage disequilibrium, but an unknown experimental factor could not be ruled out. A later genetic analysis reported fewer N-insertions in productive TCRs among donors in an Asian-associated ancestry cluster than the approximately 670-donor mean. V-gene and J-gene trimming of TCR beta chains was associated with a missense DCLRE1C variant in a later genetic analysis, and the association was replicated in an independent cohort. The authors suggested that the approach could potentially be extended to other disease states and immunological phenotypes. The cohort was sequenced for TCR beta chains only, and without alpha or paired-chain data the features that could be detected were limited. An earlier analysis of around 600 of the donors showed that most TCR beta V segments appeared in productive rearrangements either about 87% or about 30% of the time, which broadly matched IMGT annotations. The classifier was reported to diagnose cytomegalovirus status with high specificity and sensitivity in both the original cohort and the validation cohort. A further reported finding was that TCR beta sequences accurately predicted the HLA-A and HLA-B alleles for most subjects in the first cohort. In a later analysis, TCR association rates were found to vary across HLA loci, with the most associated TCRs seen for DRB1 alleles and the fewest for HLA-C alleles. In the study, about 150 TCR beta chains were listed as associated with cytomegalovirus. A later analysis found that most CMV-associated TCR beta chains appeared HLA-restricted, with HLA associations seemingly driven largely by CMV exposure. In vitro tests confirmed that three of the cytomegalovirus-associated TCR beta chains recognize cytomegalovirus antigens. Because the 87-base-pair reads could not distinguish some IMGT-functional V segments, including TRBV6-2 and TRBV6-3, those segments were excluded. Some 15 rarely observed V segments, including chromosome 9 orphons, were excluded from the earlier analysis of a few hundred of the donors because counts were too low. A later analysis associated 16,951 TCR beta sequences with specific HLA alleles at a false discovery rate of 0.05.

With regard to this clone: What antigen it recognizes has not been identified. No base quality values were provided; no much bigger clone lies one nucleotide off.

V lost 3 bases and J lost 2 bases, and the count of bases not matched to a germline gene is 5. From the cysteine through the phenylalanine, the CDR3 covers 16 amino acids. Only the CDR3 portion is preserved as DNA: 48 bases, with reading frame beginning at the first base. CDR1 and CDR2, looked up from the germline V gene, are SGHRS and YFSETQ. Library preparation was by the immunoSEQ multiplex PCR assay. A mixture of 60 forward primers for TCR Vbeta segments and 13 reverse primers for TCR Jbeta segments was used in the multiplex PCR. A multiplex PCR assay on genomic DNA amplified the CDR3 region of rearranged TCR beta genes. The Illumina HiSeq System was used to sequence the amplified TCR beta libraries as 87-base-pair reads. From the authors' description of their analysis: Across the 670 or so repertoires, a later analysis counted approximately 83 million unique TCR beta chains, around 11 million of which were shared by at least two donors. Raw reads were error-corrected and collapsed into unique sequences by a nearest-neighbor algorithm in which closely related sequences were merged to remove PCR and sequencing errors. V, D and J gene segments were assigned by aligning CDR3 sequences to IMGT reference sequences. For a sequence to be retained, a match of at least six nucleotides was required to both a V gene segment and a J gene segment. A rearrangement was called productive if the CDR3 had no stop codons and remained in frame with V and J, and every other rearrangement was called non-productive. CDR3 was defined by IMGT convention, running from the second conserved V-encoded cysteine to the conserved J-encoded phenylalanine. In an earlier analysis of more than 550 of the donors, sequences lacking an unambiguous match to a single V gene segment were excluded. An earlier analysis of 500 to 600 of the donors classified V segments as functional when productive rearrangements were above 56.7% and as segregating when the standard deviation between donors was above 5%. A statistical classification framework was built for diagnosing cytomegalovirus status from the catalog of TCR beta chain sequences. In a later analysis, V and J genes were assigned by comparing TCR nucleotide sequences against IMGT/GENE-DB human TR gene sequences. In a later analysis, CDR3 sequences and most-parsimonious VDJ recombination scenarios were assigned using the TCRdist pipeline. In a later analysis, each TCR beta chain was defined by its CDR3 amino acid sequence together with its V-gene family, and reads without a unique V-gene family were excluded. As a way to deal with suspected cross-contamination and a sequencing artifact, a later analysis dropped 450 to 600 nucleotide sequences that were highly shared and had low generation probability. A later analysis calculated a clonal expansion index for each public chain from normalized within-repertoire ranks of inferred template counts. In a later analysis, generation probabilities were computed with a VDJ recombination model fitted to out-of-frame rearrangements, and the resulting probabilities were checked against IGoR. In a later analysis, TCR-TCR, TCR-HLA and TCR-CMV co-occurrence was scored with hypergeometric tests, and a repertoire-size bias correction was applied to TCR pairs. To estimate false discovery rates, a later analysis permuted the HLA or CMV assignments 20 times. In a later analysis, co-occurring TCRs were grouped using DBSCAN, and TCRdist sequence similarity was added for clustering within HLA-allele-positive subsets. Co-occurrence clustering excluded repertoires with fewer than 30,000 or more than 120,000 public chains, plus five with anomalous nucleotide sharing. TCRdb's version of the immuneACCESS table is confined to in-frame rearrangements and falls short of the full clone set. An unresolved V gene accounts for under half of the shortfall where checked; the remainder is of unknown origin. That table furnishes V, J and clone size, whereas the DNA furnished D and trimming. The sample contains about 190,000 clones, 74% of them found a single time. Approximately 2.8% of the sample goes to the ten largest clones.

Sequencing was done on a sample of PBMCs. The receptor chain draws on TRBV5-1 and TRBJ2-3, and 11 junction bases match TRBD1. This sequence was found in a woman in her 30s in good health and CMV-seropositive. CDR3 loop: CASSWGTGGTTDTQYF. The DNA sequence reads TGCGCCAGCAGCTGGGGGACAGGGGGGACCACAGATACGCAGTATTTT.